Listed below are T cell receptor beta chains from one sample, sequenced in a study of blood T cell repertoires in COVID-19. Profiled with immunoSEQ multiplex PCR; TCRdb holds only in-frame clones, not every one. The table has around 20,000 clones, nearly 90% seen once. The specimen was peripheral blood. Every receptor here comes from a human donor with active COVID-19. The donor label of this sample is uncertain. The CDR3 runs from the conserved cysteine through the conserved F or W. The order of the fields is J gene, clone size, V gene, D gene, CDR3 protein, CDR3 DNA. The D gene is left open where the match is weak. The size entry is marked missing in some rows and otherwise reads once, few, many or a size class.

j_gene: TRBJ2-5
abundance: NA
v_gene: TRBV29-1
d_gene: NA
CDR3aa: CSAERGLETQYF
CDR3nt: TGCAGCGCCGAACGAGGGCTGGAGACCCAGTACTTC

j_gene: TRBJ2-1
abundance: NA
v_gene: TRBV5-1
d_gene: TRBD2
CDR3aa: CASSLGASGAYNEQFF
CDR3nt: TGCGCCAGCAGCTTGGGGGCTAGCGGGGCTTACAATGAGCAGTTCTTC

j_gene: TRBJ2-1
abundance: NA
v_gene: TRBV11-2
d_gene: NA
CDR3aa: CASIGPGNEQFF
CDR3nt: TGTGCCAGCATCGGACCGGGGAATGAGCAGTTCTTC

j_gene: TRBJ2-3
abundance: few
v_gene: TRBV19
d_gene: NA
CDR3aa: CASSIATSTDTQYF
CDR3nt: TGTGCCAGTAGTATAGCGACTAGCACAGATACGCAGTATTTT

j_gene: TRBJ2-7
abundance: NA
v_gene: TRBV11-3
d_gene: TRBD2
CDR3aa: CASSFRTSGYEQYF
CDR3nt: TGTGCCAGCAGCTTTAGGACTAGCGGCTACGAGCAGTACTTC

j_gene: TRBJ2-2
abundance: NA
v_gene: TRBV5-1
d_gene: NA
CDR3aa: CASTISGNTGELFF
CDR3nt: TGCGCCAGCACTATTAGCGGTAACACCGGGGAGCTGTTTTTT

j_gene: TRBJ2-7
abundance: NA
v_gene: TRBV4-2
d_gene: TRBD2
CDR3aa: CASSPTSGRGYEQYF
CDR3nt: TGTGCCAGCAGCCCCACTAGCGGGAGAGGTTACGAGCAGTACTTC

j_gene: TRBJ1-5
abundance: few
v_gene: TRBV7-2
d_gene: NA
CDR3aa: CASSPDVGGNQPQHF
CDR3nt: TGTGCCAGCAGCCCCGATGTCGGGGGCAATCAGCCCCAGCATTTT

j_gene: TRBJ1-5
abundance: once
v_gene: TRBV19
d_gene: NA
CDR3aa: CASEGLPFQPQHF
CDR3nt: TGTGCCAGCGAAGGACTACCATTTCAGCCCCAGCATTTT

j_gene: TRBJ2-7
abundance: NA
v_gene: TRBV19
d_gene: NA
CDR3aa: CASSMTGIQPYEQYF
CDR3nt: TGTGCCAGTAGTATGACGGGGATCCAACCCTACGAGCAGTACTTC

j_gene: TRBJ2-1
abundance: NA
v_gene: TRBV28
d_gene: NA
CDR3aa: CASSPFNGRIYNEQFF
CDR3nt: TGTGCCAGCAGCCCTTTCAATGGGCGAATATACAATGAGCAGTTCTTC

j_gene: TRBJ1-4
abundance: NA
v_gene: TRBV10-2
d_gene: TRBD1
CDR3aa: CASSESRDREGEKLFF
CDR3nt: TGCGCCAGCAGTGAGTCGAGGGACAGGGAAGGGGAAAAACTGTTTTTT

j_gene: TRBJ2-2
abundance: NA
v_gene: TRBV18
d_gene: NA
CDR3aa: CASSGTLNTGELFF
CDR3nt: TGTGCCAGCTCAGGGACACTGAACACCGGGGAGCTGTTTTTT

j_gene: TRBJ2-5
abundance: once
v_gene: TRBV19
d_gene: NA
CDR3aa: CASSIYQEETQYF
CDR3nt: TGTGCCAGTAGTATTTACCAGGAAGAGACCCAGTACTTC

j_gene: TRBJ2-1
abundance: NA
v_gene: TRBV4-3
d_gene: NA
CDR3aa: CASSQDIGLYNEQFF
CDR3nt: TGCGCCAGCAGCCAAGATATAGGACTATACAATGAGCAGTTCTTC

j_gene: TRBJ2-1
abundance: NA
v_gene: TRBV27
d_gene: TRBD1
CDR3aa: CASRVGLTGLGPNEQFF
CDR3nt: TGTGCCAGCAGAGTGGGATTGACAGGGCTGGGACCCAATGAGCAGTTCTTC

j_gene: TRBJ2-5
abundance: NA
v_gene: TRBV6-5
d_gene: TRBD2
CDR3aa: CASARTSGQETQYF
CDR3nt: TGTGCCAGCGCCCGGACTAGCGGACAAGAGACCCAGTACTTC